This is a list of T cell receptor beta chains from one sample in a study of cytomegalovirus exposure and HLA in healthy donors. Profiled with immunoSEQ multiplex PCR; TCRdb holds only in-frame clones, not every one. Of around 93,000 clones listed, around 85% were seen once; the top ten hold about 20%. Specimen: PBMCs. The receptor set was obtained from a man younger than 35 in good health and CMV-seropositive. Each CDR3 is given with its conserved first and last residue. The D gene is left open where the match is weak. Clone size is not always given. Where it is, it says once, few, many or a class for expanded clones.

cdr3_aa cdr3_nt d_call v_call clone_size j_call cdr3_length
CASSVDLGVQETQYF TGTGCCAGCAGCGTCGACTTAGGGGTTCAAGAGACCCAGTACTTC - TRBV5-6 - TRBJ2-5 15
CAISESIDRGGNQPQHF TGTGCCATCAGTGAGTCGATCGACAGGGGCGGCAATCAGCCCCAGCATTTT TRBD1 TRBV10-3 - TRBJ1-5 17
CAIGSRDLQETQYF TGTGCCATCGGTAGCAGGGATCTCCAAGAGACCCAGTACTTC - TRBV10-3 - TRBJ2-5 14
CASRAGANVLTF TGTGCCAGCCGGGCTGGGGCCAACGTCCTGACTTTC - TRBV2 - TRBJ2-6 12
CASSPDSNYGYTF TGTGCCAGCTCACCCGACAGTAACTATGGCTACACCTTC - TRBV18 - TRBJ1-2 13
CASSLNDRGKKLFF TGTGCCAGCAGCTTGAACGACAGGGGGAAAAAACTGTTTTTT TRBD1 TRBV5-4 - TRBJ1-4 14
CASSSGLAGGGNEQFF TGTGCCAGCAGTTCGGGACTAGCGGGAGGGGGCAATGAGCAGTTCTTC TRBD2 TRBV6-5 - TRBJ2-1 16
CASSLARGGNTEAFF TGCGCCAGCAGCTTGGCCAGAGGGGGGAACACTGAAGCTTTCTTT - TRBV5-1 - TRBJ1-1 15
CASSLVGQAEQYF TGCGCCAGCAGCTTGGTTGGGCAGGCCGAGCAGTACTTC - TRBV5-1 few TRBJ2-7 13
CASSDGEGGTDTQYF TGTGCCAGCAGTGATGGGGAGGGAGGCACAGATACGCAGTATTTT TRBD2 TRBV6-1 few TRBJ2-3 15
CASSLQAADYNEQFF TGTGCCAGCAGCTTACAAGCGGCAGACTACAATGAGCAGTTCTTC - TRBV7-6 - TRBJ2-1 15
CASSQWEGSNQPQHF TGCGCCAGCAGCCAATGGGAGGGTAGCAATCAGCCCCAGCATTTT - TRBV4-1 once TRBJ1-5 15
CSVEGTSGRRGNEQFF TGCAGCGTTGAAGGGACTAGCGGACGTCGAGGCAATGAGCAGTTCTTC TRBD2 TRBV29-1 - TRBJ2-1 16
CASSFLAGGRETQYF TGTGCCAGCAGCTTTCTAGCGGGAGGGAGAGAGACCCAGTACTTC TRBD2 TRBV5-6 - TRBJ2-5 15
CASKSGQNNQPQHF TGTGCCAGCAAGTCGGGACAGAATAATCAGCCCCAGCATTTT TRBD1 TRBV28 - TRBJ1-5 14
CASGPGAYQETQYF TGTGCTAGTGGCCCTGGAGCGTACCAAGAGACCCAGTACTTC - TRBV12-5 - TRBJ2-5 14